This entry lists 27 T cell receptor beta chains sequenced from one sample in a study of blood T cell repertoires in COVID-19. The data were produced by immunoSEQ multiplex PCR, yet TCRdb's version contains in-frame clones alone and is incomplete. The sample gives 30,000 to 35,000 clones, 89% of which show up once; 25% to 35% is in the top ten. Sequencing was done on a sample of peripheral blood. The receptors originated from a man at least 80 years old with acute or convalescent COVID-19.

This clone was seen a few times. The chain's CDR3 is CASSYAQGANSNQPQHF. The CDR3 DNA reads TGTGCCAGCAGTTATGCACAGGGTGCTAATAGCAATCAGCCCCAGCATTTT. This sequence joins TRBV28 and TRBJ1-5, with D possibly matching TRBD1 (6 bases). Per germline, CDR1 MDHEN and CDR2 SYDVKM. The CDR3 totals 17 residues. V was pared by 4 bases and J by 0 bases, with 16 bases between.

The CDR3: CASSARLISGELFF. CDR3 DNA: TGTGCCAGCAGCGCAAGACTAATATCGGGGGAGCTGTTTTTT. V is TRBV21-1 and J is TRBJ2-2; the table's D call, TRBD2, was not checked against the DNA. TRBV21-1 is flagged as a pseudogene. CDR3 length: 14 amino acids.

This clone was seen only once. The V and J genes are TRBV7-9 and TRBJ1-6; 7 nucleotides agree with TRBD1. The CDR3 length is 17 residues. Unmatched junction bases numbered 7, after V lost 5 bases and J lost 0 bases. Per the germline V gene, CDR1 is SEHNR and CDR2 is FQNEAQ (reference sequence). The CDR3 spells CASSTLDRSSYNSPLHF. The DNA of the CDR3 is TGTGCCAGCAGCACCCTGGACAGGAGCTCCTATAATTCACCCCTCCACTTT.

This clone has just one count. The chain combines TRBV6-5 with TRBJ2-1, with D possibly TRBD2 on 6 matching bases. The CDR3 is 14 residues long. V was cut by 8 bases and J by 9 bases, with 20 bases left in between. Germline assignment: CDR1 MNHEY and CDR2 SVGAGI. CDR3 region: CASWRVFAGGEQFF. The CDR3 bases are TGTGCCAGCTGGCGGGTGTTTGCCGGGGGTGAGCAGTTCTTC.

This sequence joins TRBV19 and TRBJ2-7; no firm D call. CDR3 length equals 14 residues. V was trimmed by 1 base and J by 3 bases, leaving 10 bases between them. From germline, CDR1 is LNHDA and CDR2 SQIVND (reference sequence). CDR3 residues: CASSIGRQNYEQYF. The CDR3 nucleotides read TGTGCCAGTAGTATAGGTCGCCAGAACTACGAGCAGTACTTC. Full variable domain (rest looked up from reference TRBV19 and TRBJ2-7): DGGITQSPKYLFRKEGQNVTLSCEQNLNHDAMYWYRQDPGQGLRLIYYSQIVNDFQKGDIAEGYSVSREKKESFPLTVTSAQKNPTAFYLCASSIGRQNYEQYFGPGTRLTVT.

V gene TRBV4-2 combines with J gene TRBJ1-1, with 10 nucleotides matching TRBD1. The CDR3 covers 15 residues. V was clipped by 2 bases and J by 2 bases; unmatched bases: 2. Germline V CDR1 and CDR2: LGHNA, YNFKEQ. The CDR3 reads CASSQWDRGNTEAFF. The CDR3 region has the DNA TGTGCCAGCAGCCAATGGGACAGGGGAAACACTGAAGCTTTCTTT.

The CDR3 DNA reads TGCGCCAGCAGTGGCATACAGGGGGACAGGGACGGCTACACCTTC. Translated: CASSGIQGDRDGYTF. This chain uses TRBV10-1 with TRBJ1-2; TRBD1 aligns across 9 bases. The CDR3 is 15 residues long. Trimming took 4 bases from V and 8 from J; bases not matched to a gene: 11. Per germline, CDR1 WNHNN and CDR2 SYGVQD (reference sequence).

This chain connects TRBV25-1 to TRBJ2-1; D not certain. The V end lost 2 bases, the J end lost 0 bases, and 8 bases lay between the germline ends. Looked up from germline, CDR1 is MGHDK and CDR2 is SYGVNS. CDR3 length: 15 amino acids. The CDR3, as DNA: TGTGCCAGCAGTGAAGGCTGGGCCTCCTACAATGAGCAGTTCTTC. Translating gives CASSEGWASYNEQFF.

This chain connects TRBV20-1 to TRBJ1-1, with a tentative D call TRBD1 (6 bases). V was cut by 3 bases and J by 6 bases, with 17 bases left in between. Per germline, CDR1 DFQATT and CDR2 SNEGSKA (reference sequence). This CDR3 region has 14 residues. The DNA for the CDR3 is TGCAGTGCTAGTTTGGATCGGGGGGCCCCTGAAGCTTTCTTT. It codes for CSASLDRGAPEAFF.

This sequence joins TRBV5-5 and TRBJ2-3, with TRBD2 identical over 8 bases. J lost 4 bases, V lost 6 bases, and 4 bases had no gene match. Per germline, CDR1 SGHKS and CDR2 YYEKEE (reference sequence). This CDR3 is built from 13 residues. CDR3 DNA sequence: TGTGCCAGCACAAGCGGGAGTGCAGATACGCAGTATTTT. Its protein product is CASTSGSADTQYF. Together with reference TRBV5-5 and TRBJ2-3, the CDR3 gives the full variable domain: DAGVTQSPTHLIKTRGQQVTLRCSPISGHKSVSWYQQVLGQGPQFIFQYYEKEERGRGNFPDRFSARQFPNYSSELNVNALLLGDSALYLCASTSGSADTQYFGPGTRLTVL.

The rearrangement joins TRBV5-1 to TRBJ2-1, with 13 bases aligning to TRBD2. The CDR3 is 15 residues long. Looked up from germline, CDR1 is SGHRS and CDR2 is YFSETQ. The ends lost 4 bases at V and 11 bases at J; junction bases unmatched: 9. CDR3 DNA sequence: TGCGCCAGCAGCCAACTAGCGGGAGGGAAGAATAAGCAGTTCTTC. Protein: CASSQLAGGKNKQFF. Filled out from reference TRBV5-1 and TRBJ2-1, the complete variable domain reads KAGVTQTPRYLIKTRGQQVTLSCSPISGHRSVSWYQQTPGQGLQFLFEYFSETQRNKGNFPGRFSGRQFSNSRSEMNVSTLELGDSALYLCASSQLAGGKNKQFFGPGTRLTVL.

CDR3 coding DNA: TGTGCCAGCAGCCAGGGACTAGCGGGAATCACCGGGGAGCTGTTTTTT. Translating it yields CASSQGLAGITGELFF. This chain uses TRBV3-1 (or the pseudogene TRBV3-2) with TRBJ2-2; 13 nucleotides line up with TRBD2. This CDR3 spans 16 amino acids. CDR1 and CDR2 (germline): LGHDT, YNNKEL (reference sequence). The V gene end was trimmed by 3 bases and the J gene end by 4 bases; junction bases not matched to a gene: 2.

The J gene is TRBJ2-1, the V gene TRBV24-1; TRBD2 matches 11 bases. V shed 7 bases and J 9 bases; nucleotides not matched to a gene: 4. Germline-derived CDR1 and CDR2 are KGHDR and SFDVKD. The length of the CDR3 is 13 residues. CDR3 sequence: CATRGTSGFEQFF. CDR3 coding DNA: TGTGCCACCAGGGGGACTAGCGGTTTTGAGCAGTTCTTC.

This chain joins TRBV3-1 (or the pseudogene TRBV3-2) and TRBJ1-5; 9 positions match TRBD1. This CDR3 has 14 amino acids. Germline-derived CDR1 and CDR2 are LGHDT and YNNKEL (reference sequence). Losses at the gene ends were 5 bases for V and 6 bases for J; bases not matched to a gene: 5. CDR3 loop: CASSSQGQGQPQHF. The CDR3 DNA follows: TGTGCCAGCAGCTCACAGGGACAGGGTCAGCCCCAGCATTTT.

The chain recombines TRBV2 with TRBJ1-5; 9 nucleotides line up with TRBD1. CDR1 and CDR2 from the germline V gene are SNHLY and FYNNEI. The CDR3 loop spans 16 amino acids. V was clipped by 4 bases and J by 7 bases; unmatched bases: 11. For the CDR3, the DNA is TGTGCCAGCAGTGGGGACCCGGGACAGGGTCACCAGCCCCAGCATTTT. It codes for CASSGDPGQGHQPQHF.

V is TRBV5-6 and J is TRBJ2-2, with TRBD2 identical over 12 bases. Germline CDR1 and CDR2: SGHDT and YYEEEE. V lost 7 bases to trimming and J lost 4 bases; unmatched junction nucleotides: 5. The CDR3 is made up of 15 amino acids. This CDR3 is CASGGLAGLTGELFF. As DNA, the CDR3 is TGTGCCAGCGGGGGACTAGCGGGCCTCACCGGGGAGCTGTTTTTT.

V is TRBV29-1 and J is TRBJ2-5; D may be TRBD1 (5 bases). The CDR3 has 11 amino acids. V was pared by 5 bases and J by 2 bases, with 6 bases between. Germline CDR1 is SQVTM and CDR2 is ANQGSEA. As DNA, the CDR3 is TGCAGCGTTAGACAGCAAGAGACCCAGTACTTC. Protein: CSVRQQETQYF.

This clone was seen more than once but under ten times. V is TRBV3-1 (or the pseudogene TRBV3-2) and J is TRBJ2-3; D might be TRBD1 (5 bases). This CDR3 is built from 19 residues. The V end was cut by 0 bases, the J end by 3 bases, with 22 bases between. The germline V gene encodes CDR1 LGHDT and CDR2 YNNKEL (reference sequence). The CDR3 DNA is TGTGCCAGCAGCCAAGACCCACCCCTCCAGGGTCTCGGTACAGATACGCAGTATTTT. Translation: CASSQDPPLQGLGTDTQYF.

This clone was observed a single time. This chain joins TRBV10-3 and TRBJ1-6; 7 bases agree with TRBD1. The germline gives CDR1 ENHRY, CDR2 SYGVKD. This CDR3 is built from 15 residues. V dropped 4 bases and J dropped 7; count of bases not matched to a gene: 7. DNA for the CDR3: TGTGCCATCAGTGGTAAGGGGGCGGGAAATTCACCCCTCCACTTT. The encoded protein is CAISGKGAGNSPLHF.

This chain connects TRBV30 to TRBJ2-7; 10 bases are a match to TRBD2. The CDR3 consists of 15 residues. Germline-derived CDR1 and CDR2 are GTSNPN and SVGIG (reference sequence). V was pared by 3 bases and J by 4 bases, with 9 bases of the junction left unmatched. In DNA, the CDR3 is TGTGCCTGGAGCCTACTAGCGGGGATTGGGTACGAGCAGTACTTC. It yields the protein CAWSLLAGIGYEQYF. Full variable domain (missing parts from reference TRBV30 and TRBJ2-7): SQTIHQWPATLVQPVGSPLSLECTVEGTSNPNLYWYRQAAGRGLQLLFYSVGIGQISSEVPQNLSASRPQDRQFILSSKKLLLSDSGFYLCAWSLLAGIGYEQYFGPGTRLTVT.

The chain links TRBV19 to TRBJ2-7; the D gene is possibly TRBD1 (5 bases). The CDR3 contains 13 residues. Germline CDR1 LNHDA, CDR2 SQIVND (reference sequence). Trimming removed 1 base from V and 9 bases from J, with 13 bases in between. The CDR3 DNA reads TGTGCCAGTAGTATAGGCCAGGGTAAAGGGCAGTACTTC. Translated: CASSIGQGKGQYF.

This clone was seen a single time. This chain links TRBV30 with TRBJ1-4, with D unresolved. Germline lookup yields CDR1 GTSNPN and CDR2 SVGIG (reference sequence). V lost 1 base and J 8 bases, leaving 14 bases between the germline ends. CDR3 length: 14 amino acids. The DNA of the CDR3 is TGTGCCTGGAGTGGTTGGAGGGTAGGAGAAAAACTGTTTTTT. Translating gives CAWSGWRVGEKLFF.

The chain recombines TRBV6-1 with TRBJ2-5, with D unresolved. The V end was cut by 1 base, the J end by 2 bases, with 11 bases between. This CDR3 has 15 residues. Germline CDR1 reads MNHNS; CDR2 reads SASEGT. CDR3 region: CASSEGGTWQETQYF. DNA for the CDR3: TGTGCCAGCAGTGAAGGAGGCACATGGCAAGAGACCCAGTACTTC.

J is TRBJ2-1 and V is TRBV7-2; D may be TRBD1 (6 bases). The CDR3 is made up of 15 amino acids. Trimming shortened V by 0 bases and J by 4 bases, and 10 bases separated the two germline ends. Germline loops: CDR1 SGHTA, CDR2 FQGNSA. The CDR3 reads CASSLASGQYNEQFF. The CDR3 DNA is TGTGCCAGCAGCTTAGCGAGCGGACAGTACAATGAGCAGTTCTTC. Supplemented by reference TRBV7-2 and TRBJ2-1, the full variable domain reads GAGVSQSPSNKVTEKGKDVELRCDPISGHTALYWYRQSLGQGLEFLIYFQGNSAPDKSGLPSDRFSAERTGGSVSTLTIQRTQQEDSAVYLCASSLASGQYNEQFFGPGTRLTVL.

This chain uses TRBV2 with TRBJ2-2; 11 positions agree with TRBD2. The CDR3 sequence is 17 residues long. Germline CDR1 is SNHLY and CDR2 is FYNNEI. V dropped 2 bases and J dropped 7; count of bases not matched to a gene: 9. The CDR3 DNA reads TGTGCCAGCAGTGAAACTAGCGGGAGTAGGTGGGGCGGGGAGCTGTTTTTT. Residues: CASSETSGSRWGGELFF. The full variable domain, with the rest looked up from reference TRBV2 and TRBJ2-2, is EPEVTQTPSHQVTQMGQEVILRCVPISNHLYFYWYRQILGQKVEFLVSFYNNEISEKSEIFDDQFSVERPDGSNFTLKIRSTKLEDSAMYFCASSETSGSRWGGELFFGEGSRLTVL.

The chain joins TRBV28 to TRBJ1-1, with 9 bases identical to TRBD1. Losses at the gene ends were 5 bases for V and 5 bases for J; bases not matched to a gene: 9. The CDR3 length is 15 residues. Germline assignment: CDR1 MDHEN and CDR2 SYDVKM. The chain's CDR3 is CASSVLQGARTEAFF. The CDR3 bases are TGTGCCAGCAGTGTACTACAGGGGGCGAGGACTGAAGCTTTCTTT.

This clone was recorded only once. DNA of the CDR3: TGCAGCGTCGGACAGGGAGGAGGCTACACCTTC. Encoded protein: CSVGQGGGYTF. V and J are TRBV29-1 and TRBJ1-2; 8 positions agree with TRBD1. V lost 6 bases to trimming and J lost 8 bases; unmatched junction nucleotides: 5. The CDR3 consists of 11 residues. Looked up from germline, CDR1 is SQVTM and CDR2 is ANQGSEA. The whole variable domain, filled in from reference TRBV29-1 and TRBJ1-2, reads SAVISQKPSRDICQRGTSLTIQCQVDSQVTMMFWYRQQPGQSLTLIATANQGSEATYESGFVIDKFPISRPNLTFSTLTVSNMSPEDSSIYLCSVGQGGGYTFGSGTRLTVV.